Following are 14 T cell receptor beta chains from one sample sequenced in a study of blood T cell repertoires in COVID-19 (dated by TCRdb to 2018 to 2020). The library relied on the immunoSEQ multiplex PCR assay. TCRdb stores this immuneACCESS table with in-frame sequences only. Part of the clones is absent; in the studies checked, under half of the shortfall reflects unresolved V genes, and no reason is known for the rest. For this sample the table gives about 59,000 clones, of which over 75% were detected only once. The top ten constitute 16% of the sample. The sequenced sample was peripheral blood. These receptors all come from a man older than 75 with acute or convalescent COVID-19.

This CDR3 is CASSLGGLRDTEAFF. CDR3 nucleotides: TGTGCCAGCAGCTTGGGGGGGCTAAGGGACACTGAAGCTTTCTTT. The J gene is TRBJ1-1, the V gene TRBV5-4; TRBD1 is a possible D gene (6 bases). Trimming pared 0 bases from V and 3 bases from J, leaving 12 bases between. This CDR3 is 15 amino acids long. CDR1 is SGHNT and CDR2 is YYREEE in the germline V gene (reference sequence).

J is TRBJ1-2 and V is TRBV28; no firm D call. Germline lookup yields CDR1 MDHEN and CDR2 SYDVKM. The CDR3 runs to 14 residues. Between the trimmed V and J ends, which lost 8 bases and 8 bases, there was a span of 21 bases. The CDR3 region is CASYTAGEERGYTF. CDR3 sequence (DNA): TGTGCCAGCTATACCGCCGGGGAGGAACGCGGCTACACCTTC.

The chain couples TRBV6-6 to TRBJ1-2, with D possibly matching TRBD1 (5 bases). In germline, CDR1 is MNHNY, CDR2 SVGAGI (reference sequence). Between the trimmed V and J ends, which lost 10 bases and 1 base, there was a span of 19 bases. The CDR3 contains 15 residues. In nucleotides, the CDR3 is TGTGCCACAATTCGACAGACGCGAATTAACTATGGCTACACCTTC. Its translation is CATIRQTRINYGYTF.

The chain joins TRBV6-5 to TRBJ1-2, with D possibly being TRBD1 (6 bases). Germline V gene sequence: CDR1 MNHEY, CDR2 SVGAGI. V lost 2 bases to trimming and J lost 2 bases, with 12 bases between them. The CDR3 sequence is 15 residues long. The CDR3, as DNA: TGTGCCAGCAGTTACCGGCAGGGGCCCAACTATGGCTACACCTTC. Amino acids: CASSYRQGPNYGYTF.

The rearrangement uses TRBV5-4 and TRBJ2-7, with a tentative D call TRBD1 (6 bases). The CDR3 consists of 15 residues. Germline values: CDR1 SGHNT, CDR2 YYREEE (reference sequence). V was shortened by 2 bases and J by 2 bases, with 14 bases between the two germline ends. Written as DNA, the CDR3 is TGTGCCAGCAGCTTTGGGACAACCCCCACCTACGAGCAGTACTTC. This gives the protein CASSFGTTPTYEQYF.

The chain recombines TRBV20-1 with TRBJ1-1; the D is unclear. Germline-derived CDR1 and CDR2 are DFQATT and SNEGSKA (reference sequence). V was shortened by 5 bases and J by 2 bases, with 6 bases between the two germline ends. The CDR3 spans 11 residues. Written as DNA, the CDR3 is TGCAGTGCTCCCAGTAACACTGAAGCTTTCTTT. As protein: CSAPSNTEAFF.

The chain is built from TRBV14 and TRBJ2-2, with 12 bases aligning to TRBD2. The germline V gene encodes CDR1 SGHDN and CDR2 FVKESK. The CDR3 sequence is 19 residues long. After removal of 0 bases from V and 4 bases from J, the junction contained 9 bases not matched to a gene. This CDR3 reads CASSQDLTSGGGGTGELFF. For the CDR3, the DNA is TGTGCCAGCAGCCAAGATTTGACTAGCGGGGGCGGAGGCACCGGGGAGCTGTTTTTT.

V usage is TRBV5-6 and J usage is TRBJ2-5; D possibly corresponds to TRBD2 (6 bases). The CDR3 is 14 amino acids. V lost 4 bases and J 2 bases, leaving 12 bases between the germline ends. Germline V gene sequence: CDR1 SGHDT, CDR2 YYEEEE. The CDR3 reads CASSPGLPQETQYF. The CDR3, as DNA: TGTGCCAGCAGCCCAGGACTACCACAAGAGACCCAGTACTTC. The whole variable domain, filled in from reference TRBV5-6 and TRBJ2-5, reads DAGVTQSPTHLIKTRGQQVTLRCSPKSGHDTVSWYQQALGQGPQFIFQYYEEEERQRGNFPDRFSGHQFPNYSSELNVNALLLGDSALYLCASSPGLPQETQYFGPGTRLLVL.

The J gene is TRBJ1-1, the V gene TRBV19, with 8 nucleotides matching TRBD1. The V segment lost 5 bases and the J segment 2 bases; nucleotides outside the gene matches: 7. Germline-derived CDR1 and CDR2 are LNHDA and SQIVND (reference sequence). The CDR3 is 15 amino acids. In DNA form, the CDR3 reads TGTGCCAGTAGTGGAGAGACAGGGGTAAACACTGAAGCTTTCTTT. Encoded protein: CASSGETGVNTEAFF.

The count of this clone is one. This rearrangement joins TRBV4-1 to TRBJ1-2; TRBD1 aligns across 8 bases. The J segment lost 3 bases and the V segment lost 4 bases, leaving 10 bases of the junction unmatched. CDR1 is MGHRA, CDR2 YSYEKL, per germline. The CDR3 runs 16 residues. CDR3 residues: CASSLNTGQGHYGYTF. The CDR3 coding sequence is TGCGCCAGCAGCCTCAACACCGGACAGGGACACTATGGCTACACCTTC.

V and J are TRBV5-5 and TRBJ1-1, with 10 nucleotides matching TRBD1. Germline CDR1 and CDR2: SGHKS and YYEKEE (reference sequence). J was trimmed by 8 bases and V by 3 bases; bases with no gene match: 7. The CDR3 runs 14 residues. CDR3 coding DNA: TGTGCCAGCAGCTCCGGGACAGGGGATCTGGAAGCTTTCTTT. Translating gives CASSSGTGDLEAFF.

The CDR3 sequence is CASSPTTGGASNYGYTF. The CDR3 coding sequence is TGTGCCAGCAGCCCCACGACAGGGGGAGCCTCCAATTATGGCTACACCTTC. The chain has TRBV7-8 and TRBJ1-2, with 9 bases matching TRBD1. V lost 5 bases and J lost 5; bases outside the gene matches: 15. This CDR3 is 17 amino acids long. Germline values: CDR1 SGHVS, CDR2 FQNEAQ.

V is TRBV30 and J is TRBJ1-1, with D perhaps matching TRBD1 (6 bases). V lost 3 bases and J 1 base, leaving 9 bases between the germline ends. In germline, CDR1 is GTSNPN, CDR2 SVGIG (reference sequence). This CDR3 comprises 13 residues. The CDR3: CAWRQGRNTEAFF. The CDR3 bases are TGTGCCTGGAGACAGGGAAGGAACACTGAAGCTTTCTTT.

The chain couples TRBV5-6 to TRBJ1-6; no reliable D call. The germline V and J ends were trimmed by 2 bases and 4 bases, with 13 bases remaining between them. The CDR3 is 16 residues long. Germline assignment: CDR1 SGHDT and CDR2 YYEEEE. The CDR3 loop is CASSFAVEGYNSPLHF. As DNA, the CDR3 is TGTGCCAGCAGCTTCGCGGTCGAGGGATATAATTCACCCCTCCACTTT.